Following are 21 T cell receptor beta chains from one sample sequenced in a study of spatial heterogeneity in lung cancer. Study results and caveats: The number of expanded tumor alpha and beta chains correlated with mutation number.

Their target antigens are unknown. Time point described: sample taken at primary tumor resection. TCRdb ran MiXCR on the 5' RACE reads and lists one entry per CDR3 protein. Found here are fewer than 9,500 distinct CDR3 sequences, 7.5% to 10% of them singletons; the top ten hold roughly a quarter. The source was lung tumor tissue, collected at surgery. These receptors all come from a male donor with early-stage non-small cell lung cancer.

The chain uses TRBV29-1 and TRBJ2-3, with D tentatively TRBD2 (5 bases). CDR1 is SQVTM, CDR2 ANQGSEA, per germline. The ends were cut back, 8 bases at V and 0 bases at J, with 9 bases in the middle. The CDR3 contains 12 residues. CDR3 sequence (DNA): TGCAGCCTGGAGGACAGCACAGATACGCAGTATTTT. Amino acids: CSLEDSTDTQYF.

This clonotype was observed at least ten times. The chain recombines TRBV10-3 with TRBJ1-3; D call uncertain. The CDR3 runs 12 residues. The V end lost 9 bases, the J end lost 0 bases, and 6 bases lay between the germline ends. Per the germline V gene, CDR1 is ENHRY and CDR2 is SYGVKD. The CDR3 here is CAMGSSGNTIYF. DNA of the CDR3: TGTGCCATGGGGAGCTCTGGAAACACCATATATTTT.

Ten or more counts support this clonotype. DNA of the CDR3: TGTGCCAGCAGCTTGGTGGGAGCATCTTTCAATGAGCAGTTCTTC. Residues: CASSLVGASFNEQFF. The chain has TRBV5-4 and TRBJ2-1, with D perhaps matching TRBD2 (5 bases). Trimming took off 0 bases at V and 6 bases at J, with 13 bases between the two ends. The CDR3 has 15 residues. CDR1 and CDR2 (germline): SGHNT, YYREEE (reference sequence).

This clonotype was seen repeatedly, ten times or more. The V call is TRBV20-1, the J call TRBJ2-5, with no clear D. V dropped 5 bases and J dropped 3 bases, with 10 bases sitting between them. From germline, CDR1 is DFQATT and CDR2 SNEGSKA (reference sequence). CDR3 size: 12 residues. The CDR3 loop is CSAERVEETQYF. The CDR3 bases are TGCAGTGCTGAACGGGTGGAAGAGACCCAGTACTTC.

This clonotype was seen ten or more times. J is TRBJ2-3 and V is TRBV7-3; 10 bases fit TRBD2. CDR3 length: 15 residues. The germline gives CDR1 SGHTA, CDR2 FQGTGA. The V segment lost 1 base and the J segment 6 bases; nucleotides outside the gene matches: 4. Here the CDR3 reads CASSLNLAGVDTQYF. Written as DNA, the CDR3 is TGTGCCAGCAGCTTAAACCTAGCGGGAGTGGATACGCAGTATTTT.

The table lists this clonotype with many counts. The chain is built from TRBV12-3 or TRBV12-4 and TRBJ2-7; TRBD2 aligns across 13 bases. V was pared by 6 bases and J by 4 bases, with 9 bases of the junction left unmatched. The CDR3 is 16 residues long. CDR3 nucleotides: TGTGCCAGCAGACGGACTAGCGGGGGAGCTATTTACGAGCAGTACTTC. Translated: CASRRTSGGAIYEQYF.

The chain is built from TRBV20-1 and TRBJ1-2, with a possible D match to TRBD1 (6 bases). Looked up from germline, CDR1 is DFQATT and CDR2 is SNEGSKA (reference sequence). The CDR3 runs to 11 residues. Trimming pared 6 bases from V and 5 bases from J, leaving 10 bases between. The CDR3, as DNA: TGCAGTGCCGGACAGACTTATGGCTACACCTTC. Translation gives CSAGQTYGYTF.

In this sample, this clonotype turned up many times. The V gene is TRBV20-1, the J gene TRBJ1-6, with a tentative D call TRBD1 (6 bases). This CDR3 is 13 amino acids long. From germline, CDR1 is DFQATT and CDR2 SNEGSKA (reference sequence). With 3 bases removed from V and 9 bases from J, the gap between germline ends came to 12 bases. The CDR3: CSASHREGSPLHF. The CDR3 DNA reads as TGCAGTGCTAGCCACAGGGAGGGTTCACCCCTCCACTTT.

This clonotype has at least ten counts. This chain joins TRBV20-1 and TRBJ2-7, with TRBD2 matching 8 bases. Looked up from germline, CDR1 is DFQATT and CDR2 is SNEGSKA (reference sequence). V shed 4 bases and J 5 bases; nucleotides not matched to a gene: 10. This CDR3 is built from 14 residues. CDR3 DNA: TGCAGTGCTATCTCGGAGCGGGGGATAAACGAGCAGTACTTC. It translates to CSAISERGINEQYF.

In this sample, this clonotype turned up many times. This chain uses TRBV19 with TRBJ1-2; 7 bases agree with TRBD1. The V gene end was trimmed by 3 bases and the J gene end by 3 bases; junction bases not matched to a gene: 4. Germline CDR1 LNHDA, CDR2 SQIVND (reference sequence). This CDR3 region has 14 residues. The CDR3 region has the DNA TGTGCCAGTAGTATCCAGGGGGGAGACTATGGCTACACCTTC. Protein: CASSIQGGDYGYTF.

This clonotype was observed a handful of times. The chain is built from TRBV20-1 and TRBJ2-1; 10 positions match TRBD1. Germline CDR1 reads DFQATT; CDR2 reads SNEGSKA (reference sequence). The CDR3 spans 13 residues. V lost 4 bases, J lost 5 bases, and 2 bases stayed unmatched. The CDR3 is CSATGQGNNEQFF. The CDR3, as DNA: TGCAGTGCTACGGGACAGGGGAACAATGAGCAGTTCTTC.

This clonotype was recorded many times. The gene calls are TRBV30 and TRBJ1-4, with 9 positions matching TRBD1. The V segment lost 5 bases and the J segment 6 bases; nucleotides outside the gene matches: 4. CDR1 is GTSNPN, CDR2 SVGIG, per germline (reference sequence). This CDR3 is 13 amino acids long. The CDR3 nucleotides read TGTGCCTGGGTCGGACAGGGGCATGAAAAACTGTTTTTT. Residues: CAWVGQGHEKLFF.

The chain links TRBV4-2 to TRBJ2-1, with 7 bases lining up with TRBD2. With 4 bases clipped from V and 6 bases from J, the junction kept 6 bases outside the gene matches. CDR1 is LGHNA and CDR2 is YNFKEQ in the germline V gene. CDR3 length: 14 amino acids. For the CDR3, the DNA is TGTGCCAGCAGCCTAGTGGGAGGGCCCAATGAGCAGTTCTTC. Its protein is CASSLVGGPNEQFF.

By its share, this clonotype is medium-sized. The V gene is TRBV6-5, the J gene TRBJ1-2, with D possibly matching TRBD1 (6 bases). Germline V gives CDR1 MNHEY, CDR2 SVGAGI. The CDR3 contains 13 residues. The V gene lost 2 bases and the J gene lost 3 bases, with 7 bases spanning the gap. The CDR3 nucleotides are TGTGCCAGCAGTTACGGGGGCGACTATGGCTACACCTTC. Encoded protein: CASSYGGDYGYTF.

This clonotype was detected ten times or more. The rearrangement uses TRBV7-3 and TRBJ2-5; 12 positions agree with TRBD2. Germline assignment: CDR1 SGHTA and CDR2 FQGTGA. This CDR3 contains 17 residues. Trimming removed 5 bases from V and 4 bases from J; junction bases left unmatched: 11. CDR3 residues: CASSPHGLAGNGETQYF. The CDR3 nucleotides are TGTGCCAGCAGCCCCCACGGACTAGCGGGAAACGGAGAGACCCAGTACTTC.

This clonotype was observed many times. V usage is TRBV9 and J usage is TRBJ2-7; 7 positions agree with TRBD1. The germline gives CDR1 SGDLS, CDR2 YYNGEE. The CDR3 runs 15 residues. With V trimmed by 4 bases and J by 6 bases, 13 bases remained unmatched. CDR3 sequence: CASSPTGGTDGEQYF. The DNA of the CDR3 is TGTGCCAGCAGCCCGACCGGTGGGACAGACGGCGAGCAGTACTTC.

In this sample, this clonotype turned up many times. J is TRBJ2-5 and V is TRBV5-8; 7 bases fit TRBD1. Germline V lookup: CDR1 SGHTS, CDR2 YDEGEE. This CDR3 spans 14 amino acids. V lost 3 bases and J lost 6; bases outside the gene matches: 8. Here the CDR3 reads CASSWNYRGQTQYF. The CDR3 nucleotides read TGTGCCAGCAGCTGGAATTACAGGGGACAGACCCAGTACTTC. The whole variable domain, filled in from reference TRBV5-8 and TRBJ2-5, reads EAGVTQSPTHLIKTRGQQATLRCSPISGHTSVYWYQQALGLGLQFLLWYDEGEERNRGNFPPRFSGRQFPNYSSELNVNALELEDSALYLCASSWNYRGQTQYFGPGTRLLVL.

There are many counts of this clonotype. The chain has TRBV7-6 and TRBJ1-4, with 9 bases matching TRBD1. V gave up 5 bases and J gave up 8 bases; unmatched junction bases: 9. The CDR3 length is 15 residues. Germline values: CDR1 SGHVS, CDR2 FNYEAQ. The CDR3 coding sequence is TGTGCCAGCAGCCCTTGGACAGGGGCGGCCGAAAAACTGTTTTTT. Translating it yields CASSPWTGAAEKLFF.

This clonotype has a count of ten or more. V gene TRBV10-3 combines with J gene TRBJ2-1, with D perhaps matching TRBD1 or TRBD2 (5 bases each). Germline V CDR1 and CDR2: ENHRY, SYGVKD. Trimming took 6 bases from V and 5 from J, leaving 11 bases between them. The CDR3 is 13 residues long. As DNA, the CDR3 is TGTGCCATCAGGACCGGGACGGACAATGAGCAGTTCTTC. Its translation is CAIRTGTDNEQFF.

In this sample, this clonotype turned up many times. J is TRBJ2-5 and V is TRBV6-5, with D uncertain. V was clipped by 5 bases and J by 4 bases, with 11 bases between them. The CDR3 consists of 13 residues. The germline V gene encodes CDR1 MNHEY and CDR2 SVGAGI. As DNA, the CDR3 is TGTGCCAGCAGTGCCACGAACGGAGAGACCCAGTACTTC. This gives the protein CASSATNGETQYF.

This clonotype has at least ten counts. This CDR3 is CASSLGVGNTIYF. The DNA of the CDR3 is TGTGCCAGCAGTTTGGGTGTCGGAAACACCATATATTTT. The chain uses TRBV6-1 and TRBJ1-3; D ambiguous. Trimming removed 5 bases at V and 4 bases at J, with 9 bases between. The length of the CDR3 is 13 residues. In germline, CDR1 is MNHNS, CDR2 SASEGT.